This T cell receptor beta chain was recovered during a study of T-cell memory formation after mild COVID-19 (dated by TCRdb to the early 2020s). The study in broad terms: Most TCR sequence clusters were specific to one of the two donors. The cohort comprised two young, previously healthy adult volunteers, one female and one male. In two donors, T-cell clones that expanded and contracted after mild COVID-19 were followed by sequencing TCRalpha and TCRbeta repertoires longitudinally.

Beyond this particular receptor, the publication reports: Some responding clones were detected in pre-infection memory, which suggested that pre-existing cross-reactive memory T cells had joined the SARS-CoV-2 response. Balanced CD4/CD8 phenotypes were observed for clones contracting from day 15 to 85, whereas a bias towards CD4+ was observed for a second wave of clones expanding from day 15 to 37. Only two mild cases were covered in the study, and larger cohorts including severe cases with pre-infection samples were considered necessary. The second-wave clones that peaked on day 37 were not confirmed to be SARS-CoV-2 specific. Contracting CD4+ clones were found mainly in CM and EM memory subsets, while CD8+ clones were enriched in EMRA.

Ficoll-Paque density gradient centrifugation was used to isolate PBMCs. The sequencer was an Illumina NovaSeq 6000. TCRalpha and TCRbeta cDNA libraries were built by 5'RACE with constant-segment primers, adding sample barcodes and unique molecular identifiers. Trizol reagent was used to extract RNA from every sample. Libraries were amplified in two PCR steps, with a second sample barcode and Illumina TruSeq adapters added in the second step. Sequencing of libraries was performed on an Illumina NovaSeq with 2 x 150 bp paired-end reads. On the study's bioinformatics: The reads were demultiplexed and collapsed into UMI-guided consensus sequences using migec v1.2.7. Using mixcr v2.1.11, UMI consensuses were aligned to TRA and TRB V and J templates and then assembled into clonotypes. A clonotype was counted as expanded or contracted only if both edgeR and NoisET called the change significant, with noise models trained on biological replicates. For edgeR calls, a false discovery rate-adjusted p below 0.01 and a log2 fold-change threshold of 1 were applied. As an exploratory analysis of dynamics, PCA with hierarchical clustering was applied to max-normalized trajectories of the 1000 most abundant clonotypes. Each responding clone was given a CD4 or CD8 phenotype based on the CD4+ and CD8+ repertoires, which had been sequenced separately. Clones were called with MiXCR by TCRdb after fastp trimmed the public reads at Q25, and only in-frame beta chains were retained. When rows share a CDR3 protein, they turn into one entry using the most common DNA and genes. Here the V and J calls rest on TCRdb's processing, not on the authors' analysis. The sample yields 150,000 to 200,000 distinct CDR3 sequences; 20% to 25% were counted once. 23% of the sample lies in the top ten.

With respect to this clonotype: Which antigen it targets is not known. No per-base quality is available; no much larger clone lies one base away.

The clonotype originates from an adult woman who had mild COVID-19 (a few samples of this study predate the infection). The sample titles of this study are shuffled in the database, so cell type and time point are left out; the donor was told from shared clones. Sequencing was performed on PBMCs or a T cell subset sorted from them (not recorded which).

At the DNA level, the sequence is TGTGCCAGCAGCCGACTACTGGCGGGAGTAGCAGATACGCAGTATTTT. Protein translation: CASSRLLAGVADTQYF. The rearranged segments are TRBV14 and TRBJ2-3; 7 central nucleotides agree with TRBD2. At the junction V is shortened by 4 bases and J by 4 bases; bases outside the gene matches: 11. Looking up the germline V gene yields CDR1 SGHDN and CDR2 FVKESK. The CDR3 goes from the cysteine to the phenylalanine over 16 residues. Here the CDR3 DNA is all that survives: 48 bases in frame from base 1.